The source of this TCR beta chain is a study of CD8+ T cells in alopecia areata. The CDR3 sequence is 13 residues long. Looked up from germline, CDR1 is SGHTA and CDR2 is FQGTGA. The ends were cut back, 8 bases at V and 1 base at J, with 9 bases in the middle. Sorting of CD4+ cells into CD25+CD127- cells was carried out for roughly five patients. Extracted RNA was reverse transcribed, and the resulting cDNA served as sequencing template. The assay was immunoSEQ multiplex PCR, and TCRdb's table has in-frame clones only and misses some. This table holds over 14,000 clones, roughly 61% found once. Sample: CD4+ Tregs sorted from blood. The receptor comes from a human donor with alopecia areata. V usage is TRBV7-3 and J usage is TRBJ2-1; D might be TRBD2 (5 bases). CDR3 amino acids: CASGRGSYNEQFF. The DNA of the CDR3 is TGTGCCAGCGGCCGGGGTTCCTACAATGAGCAGTTCTTC. The variable domain in full, completed from reference TRBV7-3 and TRBJ2-1, reads GAGVSQTPSNKVTEKGKYVELRCDPISGHTALYWYRQSLGQGPEFLIYFQGTGAADDSGLPNDRFFAVRPEGSVSTLKIQRTERGDSAVYLCASGRGSYNEQFFGPGTRLTVL.